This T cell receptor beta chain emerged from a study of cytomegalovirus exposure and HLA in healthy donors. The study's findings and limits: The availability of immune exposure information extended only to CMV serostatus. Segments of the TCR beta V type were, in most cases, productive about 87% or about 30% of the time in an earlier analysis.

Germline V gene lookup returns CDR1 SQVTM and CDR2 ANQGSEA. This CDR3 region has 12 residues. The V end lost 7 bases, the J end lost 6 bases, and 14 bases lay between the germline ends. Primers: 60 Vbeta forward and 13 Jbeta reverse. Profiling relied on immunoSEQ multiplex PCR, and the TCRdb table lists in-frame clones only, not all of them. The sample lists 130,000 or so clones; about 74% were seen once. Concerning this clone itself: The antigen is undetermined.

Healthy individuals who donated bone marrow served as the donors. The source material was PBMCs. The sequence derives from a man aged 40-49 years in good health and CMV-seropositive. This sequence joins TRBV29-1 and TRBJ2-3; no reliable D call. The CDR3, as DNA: TGCAGCGGCCGACACCCGCCGGATACGCAGTATTTT. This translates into CSGRHPPDTQYF.